The 20 T cell receptor beta chains below all came from one sample that was sequenced in a study of blood T cell repertoires in COVID-19. Only in-frame clones appear in the TCRdb table, and some are missing; sequencing was by immunoSEQ multiplex PCR. The table shows 76,000 or so clones, with 85% to 90% occurring only once. The sequenced sample was peripheral blood. The origin of the receptors is a man older than 75 in a cohort sampled during active COVID-19.

This CDR3 reads CASSPREGADGANVLTF. The DNA for the CDR3 is TGTGCCAGCAGCCCTCGGGAGGGGGCTGACGGGGCCAACGTCCTGACTTTC. The chain employs TRBV4-2 and TRBJ2-6, with TRBD2 as a possible D gene (8 bases). The V end lost 4 bases, the J end lost 4 bases, and 17 bases lay between the germline ends. The CDR3 spans 17 residues. Germline values: CDR1 LGHNA, CDR2 YNFKEQ.

V and J are TRBV18 and TRBJ1-1, with 9 bases matching TRBD1. CDR1 is KGHSH, CDR2 LQKENI, per germline. The CDR3 extends over 16 amino acids. The V gene end was trimmed by 3 bases and the J gene end by 4 bases; junction bases not matched to a gene: 9. CDR3 sequence reads: CASSPGTGRAFTEAFF. The DNA for the CDR3 is TGTGCCAGCTCACCTGGGACAGGGAGGGCGTTCACTGAAGCTTTCTTT.

The gene calls are TRBV23-1 and TRBJ2-3, with TRBD2 as a possible D gene (5 bases). TRBV23-1 is filed as an ORF, its function uncertain. V lost 6 bases to trimming and J lost 0 bases, with 13 bases between them. This CDR3 is 15 amino acids long. The CDR3 spells CASRGDTLSTDTQYF. CDR3 nucleotides: TGCGCCAGCAGGGGAGACACCTTGAGCACAGATACGCAGTATTTT.

The rearrangement uses TRBV5-1 and TRBJ2-7, with 8 bases fitting TRBD1. The CDR3 is 14 residues long. The V and J ends lost 6 bases and 6 bases, in that order; junction bases with no gene match: 11. The germline CDR1 and CDR2 sequences are SGHRS and YFSETQ. This CDR3 is CASMEGQVASEQYF. CDR3 sequence (DNA): TGCGCCAGCATGGAGGGACAGGTCGCTTCCGAGCAGTACTTC.

The V gene is TRBV18, the J gene TRBJ1-6; D uncertain. The CDR3 spans 14 residues. The germline gives CDR1 KGHSH, CDR2 LQKENI. V was clipped by 3 bases and J by 4 bases, with 7 bases between them. The CDR3 nucleotides are TGTGCCAGCTCACCCAGCGGATATAATTCACCCCTCCACTTT. As protein: CASSPSGYNSPLHF.

This chain connects TRBV5-4 to TRBJ1-2, with a tentative D call TRBD1 (6 bases). The germline V gene has CDR1 SGHNT and CDR2 YYREEE (reference sequence). The length of the CDR3 is 13 residues. V shed 0 bases and J shed 8 bases, with 11 bases lying between them. The CDR3, as DNA: TGTGCCAGCAGCTTGGCCCCGGGGGGCGGCTACACCTTC. Amino acids: CASSLAPGGGYTF.

The chain links TRBV5-6 to TRBJ2-7; D is ambiguous. Trimming removed 0 bases at V and 1 base at J, with 8 bases between. This CDR3 has 14 residues. The germline CDR1 and CDR2 sequences are SGHDT and YYEEEE. CDR3 residues: CASSLGWQSYEQYF. The CDR3 DNA is TGTGCCAGCAGCTTGGGGTGGCAGTCCTACGAGCAGTACTTC.

The CDR3, as DNA: TGTGCCAGCAGTGAAGTGTGGAGCAGTCGAAATGAAAAACTGTTTTTT. It is translated as CASSEVWSSRNEKLFF. V gene TRBV6-1 combines with J gene TRBJ1-4; no definite D call. CDR3 length: 16 amino acids. V lost 1 base and J lost 5, with 14 bases in between. Per the germline V gene, CDR1 is MNHNS and CDR2 is SASEGT.

CDR3: CASTTTGATNEKLFF. In DNA, the CDR3 is TGTGCCAGCACCACTACAGGAGCAACTAATGAAAAACTGTTTTTT. The chain joins TRBV6-5 to TRBJ1-4; maybe TRBD1 (5 bases). V dropped 7 bases and J dropped 0 bases, with 12 bases sitting between them. The CDR3 runs 15 residues. Germline V gives CDR1 MNHEY, CDR2 SVGAGI.

This sequence joins TRBV19 and TRBJ1-2; TRBD1 is a possible D gene (5 bases). The CDR3 totals 14 residues. The V and J ends lost 3 bases and 4 bases respectively, with 12 bases between them. Germline V gives CDR1 LNHDA, CDR2 SQIVND (reference sequence). The CDR3 region is CASSMRGRGYGYTF. CDR3 bases: TGTGCCAGTAGTATGCGGGGACGCGGCTATGGCTACACCTTC.

V usage is TRBV27 and J usage is TRBJ2-7, with 9 positions matching TRBD2. V trimming: 2 bases; J trimming: 4 bases; junction bases outside the gene matches: 6. Looked up from germline, CDR1 is MNHEY and CDR2 is SMNVEV (reference sequence). The CDR3 has 15 residues. CDR3 DNA sequence: TGTGCCAGCAGTTTAAAGGCGGGGGGGTGGTACGAGCAGTACGTC. Its translation is CASSLKAGGWYEQYV.

J is TRBJ1-2 and V is TRBV16; 7 bases align to TRBD1. Looked up from germline, CDR1 is KGHSY and CDR2 is FQNENV. The CDR3 length is 17 residues. The V and J ends lost 4 bases and 2 bases, in that order; junction bases with no gene match: 13. The CDR3 here is CASSPIVVEGANYGYTF. CDR3 bases: TGTGCCAGCAGCCCAATAGTAGTTGAGGGGGCGAACTATGGCTACACCTTC.

The count of this clone is one. The gene calls are TRBV15 and TRBJ2-2; 14 nucleotides line up with TRBD2. Germline-derived CDR1 and CDR2 are LNHNV and YYDKDF (reference sequence). The CDR3 covers 16 residues. V shed 5 bases, J shed 7 bases, and the junction held 6 bases outside the gene matches. The CDR3 loop reads CATSSTSGGAFGELFF. Written as DNA, the CDR3 is TGTGCCACCAGCTCGACTAGCGGGGGGGCCTTCGGGGAGCTGTTTTTT.

V is TRBV24-1 and J is TRBJ2-1; 8 bases align to TRBD1. J gave up 6 bases and V 3 bases, and 6 bases lay outside the gene matches. This CDR3 has 15 residues. Germline lookup yields CDR1 KGHDR and CDR2 SFDVKD. CDR3 sequence: CATSDTGTGSNEQFF. In nucleotides, the CDR3 is TGTGCCACCAGTGATACCGGGACAGGCTCCAATGAGCAGTTCTTC.

The rearrangement uses TRBV10-3 and TRBJ1-5, with 10 bases fitting TRBD1. Looked up from germline, CDR1 is ENHRY and CDR2 is SYGVKD. This CDR3 spans 17 amino acids. The junction had 14 bases not matched to a gene; V was cut back by 6 bases and J by 6 bases. The CDR3 DNA is TGTGCCATCAGCCCCGGGACAGGGGCGGTTGGGGCTCAGCCCCAGCATTTT. Residues: CAISPGTGAVGAQPQHF.

This clone was found once. This CDR3 reads CASSYQGERNYGYTF. The CDR3 bases are TGTGCCAGCAGTTATCAGGGGGAGCGTAACTATGGCTACACCTTC. This chain uses TRBV28 with TRBJ1-2; TRBD1 matches 7 bases. Germline values: CDR1 MDHEN, CDR2 SYDVKM. V lost 4 bases to trimming and J lost 1 base; unmatched junction nucleotides: 6. The CDR3 contains 15 residues.

V and J are TRBV29-1 and TRBJ2-1; no firm D call. CDR3 length: 11 residues. V shed 6 bases and J shed 8 bases, with 11 bases lying between them. Germline CDR1 is SQVTM and CDR2 is ANQGSEA. This CDR3 is CSVVYSYEQFF. The CDR3 nucleotides read TGCAGCGTGGTCTATTCCTATGAGCAGTTCTTC.

This clone was counted once. The rearrangement uses TRBV10-3 and TRBJ2-5; 9 nucleotides agree with TRBD2. V trimming: 4 bases; J trimming: 5 bases; junction bases outside the gene matches: 11. This CDR3 contains 16 residues. The V gene's germline CDR1 is ENHRY and CDR2 SYGVKD. In nucleotides, the CDR3 is TGTGCCATCAGTGGGACTAAGCGGGGGGCAGCGGAGACCCAGTACTTC. Protein: CAISGTKRGAAETQYF.

The chain carries TRBV7-9 and TRBJ2-3, with D unclear. The CDR3 contains 15 residues. CDR1 and CDR2 (germline): SEHNR, FQNEAQ (reference sequence). V was pared by 5 bases and J by 0 bases, with 12 bases between. The CDR3, as DNA: TGTGCCAGCAGCCCTGACTCTACTAGCACAGATACGCAGTATTTT. Translated, it gives CASSPDSTSTDTQYF.

The chain has TRBV5-6 and TRBJ1-2, with 8 positions matching TRBD1. The CDR3 has 16 amino acids. Germline V gives CDR1 SGHDT, CDR2 YYEEEE. With 2 bases clipped from V and 7 bases from J, the junction kept 13 bases outside the gene matches. The CDR3 region is CASSLLDRLGTGGYTF. The CDR3 DNA reads TGTGCCAGCAGCTTATTGGACAGACTTGGGACAGGTGGCTACACCTTC.